The T cell receptor (beta chain) described here comes from a study of cytomegalovirus exposure and HLA in healthy donors listed by TCRdb under 2017. With regard to the full study: In an earlier analysis of 587 of the donors, about 260 Gb of sequence data and 117 million unique TCR beta sequences from about 179 million T cells were reported. In a later genetic analysis, genome-wide SNP genotypes for about three fifths of the roughly 670 donors were used, and that subset was treated as a discovery cohort. Donor age, sex, ethnicity and CMV serostatus were collected together with the repertoire data. Both class I and class II loci were covered by HLA typing, at four-digit resolution. The T cell repertoires of 670 or so subjects were profiled by immunosequencing and related to cytomegalovirus serostatus. Along with the roughly 610-subject first cohort, a separate validation cohort of more than 90 different subjects was used. An earlier analysis of approximately 630 of the donors applied high-throughput TCR beta sequencing to assess whether each TCR beta V gene segment acted as functional or pseudogenic. Roughly 5 DR-DQ haplotypes were handled as single units for association and clustering because linkage in the cohort was strong. Among approximately 370 genotyped donors of the cohort, an average of around 250,000 unique TCR beta nucleotide sequences was sequenced per donor, of which about 19% were non-productive. Of the roughly 400 genotyped donors, 81% were placed in the genetic ancestry cluster associated with self-reported Caucasian donors. About 300 gigabases of sequencing data and 70 million to 100 million unique TCR sequences were included in an early release covering several hundred HLA-typed donors. Rather than using new phenotypic data, the later analysis identified candidate immune exposures from TCR beta sequences and from how often those sequences occurred across donors. A later analysis re-examined previously published TCR beta repertoires from just over 650 donors and added high-resolution HLA genotyping to investigate patterns of TCR occurrence. All discovery cohort repertoires had been generated using a single sequencing platform. To predict cytomegalovirus infection status, the study combined high-throughput TCR immunosequencing, statistical association of individual TCRs with disease status, and machine learning. The study aimed to test whether cataloging public T cell receptors could reveal signatures of past pathogen exposure. Typing coverage varied by locus: 629-630 donors for A, B, C, DRB1 and DQB1; roughly 510 for DQA1; about 570 for DPA1; more than 450 for DPB1.

In total, around 600 healthy bone marrow donors made up the cohort. All cohort members were sampled while nominally healthy, although unrecorded immune exposures were likely present. The donor was CMV seropositive and was included in the group of 250 to 300 seropositive cohort members. Each donor provided a peripheral blood sample, and peripheral blood mononuclear cells were used for TCR beta sequencing. Genomic DNA extraction from the blood cell samples was performed with the Qiagen DNeasy Blood Extraction Kit. Trimmed from V: 2 bases; trimmed from J: 3 bases; junction bases lacking a gene match: 7. Taken from cysteine to phenylalanine, the CDR3 has 17 residues. Of all the DNA, just the CDR3 is kept, 51 bases in frame from base 1. Looking up the germline V gene yields CDR1 SGHTA and CDR2 FQGNSA. The investigation overall reported the following: Some IMGT-functional V segments, including TRBV6-2 and TRBV6-3, could not be distinguished by the 87-base-pair reads and were therefore excluded. Strong co-occurrence of HLA alleles, especially DR and DQ, made assigning TCR associations to individual alleles difficult. It was suggested by the authors that the approach could potentially be generalized to other disease states and immunological phenotypes. Correlated functional status among segregating V segments might reflect linkage disequilibrium, but an unknown experimental factor could not be ruled out. The sequencing pipeline was judged likely to have produced a cluster of highly shared sequence variants as a technical artifact. The study gave a list of over 150 TCR beta chains associated with cytomegalovirus. An association between a missense DCLRE1C variant and V-gene and J-gene trimming of TCR beta chains was found in a later genetic analysis and replicated in an independent cohort. Only TCR beta chains were sequenced in this cohort, and the absence of alpha or paired-chain data limited detectable features. Sequencing depth was assumed to be roughly uniform across donors in the presence/absence analyses, though that assumption may not hold. According to a later analysis, most CMV-associated TCR beta chains appeared to be HLA-restricted, and the HLA associations seemed to be driven largely by CMV exposure. A later analysis found that TCR association rates varied across HLA loci, with DRB1 alleles showing the most associated TCRs and HLA-C alleles the fewest. In a later analysis, 16,951 TCR beta sequences were associated with specific HLA alleles at a false discovery rate of 0.05. HLA typing was unavailable for some donors at each locus, so association tests used only the typed subset. For the cohort, immune exposure information was limited to CMV serostatus. Most TCR sequences were seen in very few donors, while some public TCRs were found in many individuals. Seventeen rarely observed V segments, including chromosome 9 orphons, were excluded from the earlier analysis of approximately 500 of the donors because counts were too low. In an earlier analysis of some 500 of the donors, most TCR beta V segments appeared in productive rearrangements about 90% or about 30% of the time, broadly matching IMGT annotations. Compared with the 666-donor mean, donors in an Asian-associated ancestry cluster had fewer N-insertions in productive TCRs, according to a later genetic analysis. A further reported finding was that TCR beta sequences accurately predicted the HLA-A and HLA-B alleles for most subjects in the first cohort. The classifier was reported to diagnose cytomegalovirus status with high specificity and sensitivity in both the original cohort and the validation cohort. A few of the identified cytomegalovirus-associated TCR beta chains were confirmed in vitro to be specific for cytomegalovirus antigens. In a later analysis, HLA-associated TCR beta chains showed more clonal expansion and lower generation probabilities than non-associated chains that were equally common. Several of the top co-occurrence clusters appeared to be linked to parvovirus B19, influenza, CMV and Epstein-Barr virus, according to a later analysis.

The library relied on the immunoSEQ multiplex PCR assay. A mixture of 60 forward primers for TCR Vbeta segments and 13 reverse primers for TCR Jbeta segments was used in the multiplex PCR. The CDR3 region of rearranged TCR beta genes was amplified from genomic DNA by a multiplex PCR assay. The Illumina HiSeq System was used to sequence the amplified TCR beta libraries as 87-base-pair reads. In the original analysis: In a later analysis, around 80 million unique TCR beta chains were counted across the approximately 640 repertoires, and roughly 11 million of these chains were shared by at least two donors. A nearest-neighbor algorithm error-corrected the raw reads and collapsed the reads into unique sequences, merging closely related sequences to remove PCR and sequencing errors. To assign V, D and J gene segments, CDR3 sequences were aligned to IMGT reference sequences. For a sequence to be retained, a match of at least six nucleotides was required to both a V gene segment and a J gene segment. Rearrangements were classified as productive when the CDR3 lacked stop codons and remained in frame with V and J, and all other rearrangements were classified as non-productive. CDR3 was defined according to IMGT convention as the region running from the second conserved V-encoded cysteine to the conserved J-encoded phenylalanine. In an earlier analysis of more than 550 of the donors, sequences lacking an unambiguous match to a single V gene segment were excluded. In an earlier analysis of several hundred of the donors, a V segment was called functional when productive rearrangements were above 56.7%, and segregating when the standard deviation between donors exceeded 5%. A statistical classification framework was built for diagnosing cytomegalovirus status from the catalog of TCR beta chain sequences. In a later analysis, TCR nucleotide sequences were compared against IMGT/GENE-DB human TR gene sequences so that V and J genes could be assigned. Using the TCRdist pipeline, a later analysis assigned CDR3 sequences along with most-parsimonious VDJ recombination scenarios. A later analysis defined each TCR beta chain by its CDR3 amino acid sequence plus V-gene family, and excluded reads lacking a unique V-gene family. A later analysis removed several hundred highly shared, low-generation-probability nucleotide sequences to deal with suspected cross-contamination and a sequencing artifact. In a later analysis, a clonal expansion index for each public chain was calculated from normalized within-repertoire ranks of inferred template counts. In a later analysis, generation probabilities were computed with a VDJ recombination model fitted to out-of-frame rearrangements, and the resulting probabilities were checked against IGoR. In a later analysis, TCR-TCR, TCR-HLA and TCR-CMV co-occurrence was scored with hypergeometric tests, and a repertoire-size bias correction was applied to TCR pairs. To estimate false discovery rates, a later analysis permuted the HLA or CMV assignments 20 times. A later analysis grouped co-occurring TCRs with DBSCAN, adding TCRdist sequence similarity when clustering within HLA-allele-positive subsets. Co-occurrence clustering excluded repertoires with fewer than 30,000 or more than 120,000 public chains, plus five with anomalous nucleotide sharing. Held by TCRdb, this immuneACCESS table contains in-frame sequences only and omits some clones. Under half of the omission traces to an unresolved V gene where checked; the cause of the rest is unknown. For V, J and clone size, that table is used; D and trimming come from the DNA. The sample contains about 96,000 clones, about four fifths of them found a single time. The ten top clones hold 3% of the sample.

With respect to this clone: This receptor's antigen is unknown. Base qualities are not at hand, and no much larger clone is one base apart.

The receptor chain draws on TRBV7-2 and TRBJ2-1; 10 middle bases align to TRBD2. The sequenced material came from PBMCs. The receptor's source is a female donor in good health and CMV-seropositive. The bases are TGTGCCAGCAGCTTAAGGGCTAGCGGGAGCTTCTACAATGAGCAGTTCTTC. Its amino acids are CASSLRASGSFYNEQFF.